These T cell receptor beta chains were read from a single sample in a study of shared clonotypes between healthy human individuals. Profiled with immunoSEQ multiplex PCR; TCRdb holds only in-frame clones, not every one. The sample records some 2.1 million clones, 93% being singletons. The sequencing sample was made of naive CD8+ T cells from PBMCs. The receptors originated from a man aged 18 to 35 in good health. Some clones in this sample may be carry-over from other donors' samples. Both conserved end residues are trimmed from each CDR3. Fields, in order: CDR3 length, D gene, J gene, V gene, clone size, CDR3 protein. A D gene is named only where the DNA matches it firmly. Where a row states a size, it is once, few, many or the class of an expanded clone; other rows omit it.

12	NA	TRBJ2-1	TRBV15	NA	ATSNSGSYNEQF
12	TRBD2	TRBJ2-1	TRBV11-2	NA	ASSLAEHYNEQF
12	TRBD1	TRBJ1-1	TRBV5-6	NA	ASSWTTGGTEAF
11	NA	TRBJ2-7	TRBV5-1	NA	ASSEGTAYEQY
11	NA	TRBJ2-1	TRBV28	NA	ASSLSRRNEQF
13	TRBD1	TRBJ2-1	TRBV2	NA	ASSKTGGVYNEQF
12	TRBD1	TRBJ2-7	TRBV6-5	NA	ASSWDRDSYEQY
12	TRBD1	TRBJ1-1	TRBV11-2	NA	ASSAGRGPTEAF
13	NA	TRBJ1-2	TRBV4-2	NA	ASSQVSSSNYGYT
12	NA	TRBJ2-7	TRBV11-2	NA	ASSLRGTSYEQY
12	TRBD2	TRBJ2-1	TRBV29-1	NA	SVGTSGEYNEQF
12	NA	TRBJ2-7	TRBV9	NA	ASSPRSSSYEQY
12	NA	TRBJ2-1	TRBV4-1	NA	ASSQDPSADEQF
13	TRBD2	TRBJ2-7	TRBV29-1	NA	SARGGGVPTYEQY
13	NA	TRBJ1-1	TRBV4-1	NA	ASSQGRMANTEAF
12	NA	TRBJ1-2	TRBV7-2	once	ASSPIGGFYGYT
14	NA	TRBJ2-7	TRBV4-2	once	ASSQDSGVLSYEQY
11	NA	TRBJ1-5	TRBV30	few	AWSVGATQPQH
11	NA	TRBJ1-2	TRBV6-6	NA	ASSYSETDGYT
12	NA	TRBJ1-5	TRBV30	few	AWSPDSHNQPQH
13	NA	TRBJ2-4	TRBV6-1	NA	ASSEAHLIRDIQY
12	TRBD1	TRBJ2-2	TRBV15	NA	ATSGGTNTGELF
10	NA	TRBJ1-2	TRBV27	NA	ASSSRGGGYT
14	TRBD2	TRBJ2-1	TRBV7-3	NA	ASSFLSGRSYNEQF
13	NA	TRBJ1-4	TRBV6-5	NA	ASGPDVAASEKLF
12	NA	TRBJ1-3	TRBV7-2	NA	ASSYRSSGNTIY
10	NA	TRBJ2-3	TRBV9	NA	ASSVGGDTQY
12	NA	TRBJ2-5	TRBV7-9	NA	ATAWAGGGETQY
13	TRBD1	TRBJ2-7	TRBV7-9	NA	ASTTGQGVTGEQY
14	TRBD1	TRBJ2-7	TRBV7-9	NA	ASSHIAQTGNYEQY
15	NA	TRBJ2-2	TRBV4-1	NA	ASSQRDWGRGTGELF
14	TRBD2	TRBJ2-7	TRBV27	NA	ASSSRLAGGVHEQY
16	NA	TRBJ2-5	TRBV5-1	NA	ASSLARRDSSPQETQY
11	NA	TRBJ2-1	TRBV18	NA	ASSPMEWNEQF
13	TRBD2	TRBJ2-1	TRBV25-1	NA	ASSILAGGYNEQF
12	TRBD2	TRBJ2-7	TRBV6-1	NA	ASRAGTSPYEQY